This entry features one T cell receptor (beta chain) sequence. This sample stems from a study of blood T cell repertoires in COVID-19. Study in general: Acute and convalescent COVID-19 specimens originated in the United States, Italy and Spain.

Authors' methods: Cell counts per sample came from amplifying reference gene primers. Data came from immunoSEQ multiplex PCR; TCRdb stores just in-frame clones and leaves some out. V, J and clone size are those of that table, while D and trimming were read from the DNA. The sample consists of roughly 150,000 clones, about 87% of them appearing once. V was clipped by 3 bases and J by 5 bases, with 15 bases between them. The germline V gene encodes CDR1 SGDLS and CDR2 YYNGEE. The CDR3 consists of 15 residues. The rearrangement uses TRBV9 and TRBJ1-5, with D possibly being TRBD1 (6 bases). Sequenced material: peripheral blood. This clonotype was obtained from a human donor in a cohort sampled during active COVID-19. The CDR3 protein is CASSATGTAYQPQHF. For the CDR3, the DNA is TGTGCCAGCAGCGCAACAGGGACGGCCTATCAGCCCCAGCATTTT.